This entry lists 8 T cell receptor beta chains sequenced from one sample in a study of blood T cell repertoires in COVID-19. Clones were sequenced by immunoSEQ multiplex PCR, and TCRdb holds only the in-frame ones, with some missing. This table has roughly 190,000 clones, around four fifths appearing once. Input material: peripheral blood. These receptors came from a man in his fifties with active or convalescent COVID-19.

The chain couples TRBV3-1 (or the pseudogene TRBV3-2) to TRBJ2-3, with 10 bases aligning to TRBD2. The CDR3 totals 15 residues. CDR1 and CDR2 from the germline V gene are LGHDT and YNNKEL (reference sequence). Trimming removed 3 bases from V and 4 bases from J; junction bases left unmatched: 4. This CDR3 reads CASSHLAGGPDTQYF. The DNA for the CDR3 is TGTGCCAGCAGCCACTTAGCGGGGGGCCCAGATACGCAGTATTTT.

V gene TRBV28 combines with J gene TRBJ1-3; possible D gene TRBD1, 6 bases. The CDR3 is 17 amino acids. The V and J ends lost 3 bases and 0 bases respectively, with 15 bases between them. CDR1 and CDR2 from the germline V gene are MDHEN and SYDVKM. The CDR3 spells CASSFGEDSHSGNTIYF. DNA of the CDR3: TGTGCCAGCAGTTTTGGAGAGGACAGCCACTCTGGAAACACCATATATTTT.

V usage is TRBV6-2 or TRBV6-3 and J usage is TRBJ2-3; 8 bases agree with TRBD1. The CDR3 is made up of 15 amino acids. Germline V gene sequence: CDR1 MNHEY, CDR2 SVGEGT. After removal of 2 bases from V and 5 bases from J, the junction contained 6 bases not matched to a gene. This CDR3 reads CASSYANRGEDTQYF. The CDR3 coding sequence is TGTGCCAGCAGTTACGCTAACAGGGGGGAAGATACGCAGTATTTT.

This CDR3 reads CASSDYRGGGNTIYF. The CDR3 bases are TGTGCCAGCAGCGATTACAGGGGAGGTGGAAACACCATATATTTT. The chain employs TRBV9 and TRBJ1-3; 7 nucleotides align to TRBD1. This CDR3 is built from 15 residues. With V trimmed by 3 bases and J by 3 bases, 6 bases remained unmatched. Germline loops: CDR1 SGDLS, CDR2 YYNGEE.

The chain recombines TRBV28 with TRBJ2-4; TRBD2 matches 9 bases. CDR1 is MDHEN, CDR2 SYDVKM, per germline. Losses at the gene ends were 4 bases for V and 6 bases for J; bases not matched to a gene: 10. The CDR3 covers 16 residues. CDR3 bases: TGTGCCAGCAGTTCGCCGGGACTAGCCGTCTTAAACATTCAGTACTTC. Protein product: CASSSPGLAVLNIQYF.

The genes are TRBV7-2 and TRBJ2-5; D is perhaps TRBD2 (5 bases). The germline V gene encodes CDR1 SGHTA and CDR2 FQGNSA. This CDR3 has 16 residues. Trimming stripped 0 bases from V and 4 bases from J, with 15 bases between. CDR3 bases: TGTGCCAGCAGCTTAGCGCGGGCCAGGCCCAGAGAGACCCAGTACTTC. It translates to CASSLARARPRETQYF.

V usage is TRBV5-1 and J usage is TRBJ1-2; D ambiguous. Trimming pared 0 bases from V and 3 bases from J, leaving 6 bases between. Germline V gene data show CDR1 as SGHRS and CDR2 as YFSETQ. The CDR3 extends over 13 amino acids. The CDR3 spells CASSLVADYGYTF. CDR3 DNA sequence: TGCGCCAGCAGCTTGGTGGCGGACTATGGCTACACCTTC.

The chain recombines TRBV18 with TRBJ1-1; TRBD1 agrees at 7 bases. J gave up 0 bases and V 4 bases, and 8 bases lay outside the gene matches. The CDR3 is 16 amino acids. Germline lookup yields CDR1 KGHSH and CDR2 LQKENI. The CDR3: CASSRPGTDMNTEAFF. The CDR3 DNA follows: TGTGCCAGCTCACGGCCAGGGACAGATATGAACACTGAAGCTTTCTTT.